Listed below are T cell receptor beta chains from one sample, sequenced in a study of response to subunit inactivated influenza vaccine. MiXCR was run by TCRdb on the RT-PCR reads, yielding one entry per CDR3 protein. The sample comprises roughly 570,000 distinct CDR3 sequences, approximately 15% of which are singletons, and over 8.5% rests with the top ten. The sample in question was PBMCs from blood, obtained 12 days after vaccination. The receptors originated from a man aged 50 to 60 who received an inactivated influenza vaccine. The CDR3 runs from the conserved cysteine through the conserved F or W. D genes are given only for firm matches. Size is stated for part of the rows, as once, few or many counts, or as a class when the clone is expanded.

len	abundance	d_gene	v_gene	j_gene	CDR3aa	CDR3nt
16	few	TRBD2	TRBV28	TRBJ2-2	CASSLPTSGYTGELFF	TGTGCCAGCAGTTTACCGACTAGCGGGTACACCGGGGAGCTGTTTTTT
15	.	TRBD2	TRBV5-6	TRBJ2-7	CASSLNLAGDYEQYF	TGTGCCAGCAGCTTGAATCTAGCGGGAGACTACGAGCAGTACTTC
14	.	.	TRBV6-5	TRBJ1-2	CASSYSLGTWGYTF	TGTGCCAGCAGTTACTCGCTGGGTACTTGGGGCTACACCTTC
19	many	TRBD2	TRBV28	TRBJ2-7	CASSTPGLAGGSALYEQYF	TGTGCCAGCAGCACCCCAGGACTAGCGGGAGGCTCGGCTCTCTACGAGCAGTACTTC
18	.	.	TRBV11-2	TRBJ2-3	CASSTFLSPGQIRDTQYF	TGTGCCAGCAGCACATTTCTTTCCCCAGGGCAGATACGGGATACGCAGTATTTT
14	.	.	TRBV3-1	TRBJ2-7	CASSQESGHYEQYF	TGTGCCAGCAGCCAAGAATCTGGGCACTACGAGCAGTACTTC
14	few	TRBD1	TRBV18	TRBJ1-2	CASSPGQGVRGYTF	TGTGCCAGCTCACCGGGACAGGGGGTTCGAGGCTACACCTTC
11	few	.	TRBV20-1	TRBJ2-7	CSADHLGEQYF	TGCAGTGCAGACCACCTCGGGGAGCAGTACTTC
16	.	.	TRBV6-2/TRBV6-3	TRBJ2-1	CASSYSGLGIYNEQFF	TGTGCCAGCAGTTATTCCGGACTGGGCATTTACAATGAGCAGTTCTTC
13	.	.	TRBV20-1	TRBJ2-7	CSARGPRSYEQYF	TGCAGTGCTAGGGGCCCCAGGTCCTACGAGCAGTACTTC
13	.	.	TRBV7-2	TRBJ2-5	CASSSRHQETQYF	TGTGCCAGCAGCTCCCGTCATCAAGAGACCCAGTACTTC
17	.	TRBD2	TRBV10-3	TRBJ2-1	CAIRAGLAGGLYNEQFF	TGTGCCATCAGGGCGGGACTAGCGGGAGGACTCTACAATGAGCAGTTCTTC
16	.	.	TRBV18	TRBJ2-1	CASSPFGLGDYNEQFF	TGTGCCAGCTCACCGTTCGGGTTGGGGGATTACAATGAGCAGTTCTTC
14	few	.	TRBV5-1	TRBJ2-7	CASSLPGVAYEQYF	TGCGCCAGCAGCCTCCCTGGGGTTGCCTACGAGCAGTACTTC
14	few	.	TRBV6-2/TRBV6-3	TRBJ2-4	CASSATGAKNIQYF	TGTGCCAGCAGCGCGACAGGAGCCAAAAACATTCAGTACTTC
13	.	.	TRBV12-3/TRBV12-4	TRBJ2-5	CASSFTTQETQYF	TGTGCCAGCAGTTTTACTACCCAAGAGACCCAGTACTTC
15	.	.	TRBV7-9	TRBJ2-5	CASSFLPRNQETQYF	TGTGCCAGCAGCTTTCTCCCCCGCAACCAAGAGACCCAGTACTTC
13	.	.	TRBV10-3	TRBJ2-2	CAINGAGTGELFF	TGTGCCATCAATGGGGCAGGCACCGGGGAGCTGTTTTTT
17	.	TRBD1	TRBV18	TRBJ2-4	CASSPSAWDRAKNIQYF	TGTGCCAGCTCACCTTCAGCTTGGGACAGAGCCAAAAACATTCAGTACTTC
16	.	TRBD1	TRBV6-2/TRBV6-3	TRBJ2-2	CASRVAGTANTGELFF	TGTGCCAGCAGAGTCGCCGGGACAGCGAACACCGGGGAGCTGTTTTTT
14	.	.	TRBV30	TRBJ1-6	CAWNRGGVNSPLHF	TGTGCCTGGAACAGAGGGGGAGTTAACTCACCCCTCCACTTT
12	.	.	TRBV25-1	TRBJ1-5	CASSVGGQPQHF	TGTGCCAGCAGTGTCGGCGGCCAGCCCCAGCATTTT
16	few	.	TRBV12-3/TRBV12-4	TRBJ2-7	CASSEQGPLLLYEQYF	TGTGCCAGCAGTGAACAGGGTCCCCTCTTACTTTACGAGCAGTACTTC
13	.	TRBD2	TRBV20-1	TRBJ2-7	CSASRDYPYEQYF	TGCAGTGCTAGCAGGGACTATCCCTACGAGCAGTACTTC
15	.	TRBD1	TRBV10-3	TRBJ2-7	CAISGDRDRSYEQYF	TGTGCCATCAGTGGGGACCGGGACAGAAGCTACGAGCAGTACTTC
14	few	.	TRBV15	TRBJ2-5	CATSGGTDQETQYF	TGTGCCACCAGCGGGGGGACAGACCAAGAGACCCAGTACTTC
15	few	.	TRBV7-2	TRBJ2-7	CASSPQSGFSYEQYF	TGTGCCAGCAGCCCACAGTCGGGGTTCTCCTACGAGCAGTACTTC
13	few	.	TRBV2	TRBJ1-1	CATSGFMNTEAFF	TGTGCTACATCGGGCTTTATGAACACTGAAGCTTTCTTT
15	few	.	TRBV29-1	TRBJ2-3	CSATLARLPPDTQYF	TGCAGCGCTACCCTGGCTAGGCTGCCCCCAGATACGCAGTATTTT
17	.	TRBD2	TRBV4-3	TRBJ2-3	CASSQDWTSGSSDTQYF	TGCGCCAGCAGCCAAGATTGGACTAGCGGGAGTTCAGATACGCAGTATTTT
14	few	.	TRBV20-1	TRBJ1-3	CSAPSTGGAYTIYF	TGCAGTGCTCCCTCCACCGGGGGGGCCTACACCATATATTTT
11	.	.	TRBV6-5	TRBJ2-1	CASSNSREQFF	TGTGCCAGCAGTAACTCAAGGGAGCAGTTCTTC
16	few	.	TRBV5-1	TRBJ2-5	CASSLGRNREQETQYF	TGCGCCAGCAGCTTGGGCCGAAACAGGGAACAAGAGACCCAGTACTTC
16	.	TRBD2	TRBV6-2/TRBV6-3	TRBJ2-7	CASNSRLAGVTYEQYF	TGTGCCAGCAATAGCCGACTAGCGGGGGTGACCTACGAGCAGTACTTC
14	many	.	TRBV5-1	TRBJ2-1	CASSLELRDNEQFF	TGCGCCAGCAGCTTGGAATTAAGAGACAATGAGCAGTTCTTC
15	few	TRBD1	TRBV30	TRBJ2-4	CAWSRGRIAKNIQYF	TGTGCCTGGAGTAGGGGGCGGATAGCCAAAAACATTCAGTACTTC
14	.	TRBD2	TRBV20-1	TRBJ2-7	CSAGTFLAGGEQYF	TGCAGTGCTGGTACCTTTTTAGCGGGAGGCGAGCAGTACTTC
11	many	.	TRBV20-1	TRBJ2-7	CSARDSYEQYF	TGCAGCGCCCGAGACTCCTACGAGCAGTACTTC
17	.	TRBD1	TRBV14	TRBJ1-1	CASSSKDRDRGRAEAFF	TGTGCCAGCAGCTCGAAAGACCGGGACAGGGGTAGAGCTGAAGCTTTCTTT
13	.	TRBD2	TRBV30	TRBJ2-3	CAWMAGGPGTQYF	TGTGCCTGGATGGCGGGAGGGCCTGGGACGCAGTATTTT
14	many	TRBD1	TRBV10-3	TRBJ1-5	CAISVQGAGQPQHF	TGTGCCATCAGTGTTCAGGGGGCAGGTCAGCCCCAGCATTTT